This TCR beta chain was sequenced for a study of lymphopenia after photon versus proton radiotherapy. Regarding the study as a whole: Post-nadir diversity loss with photons came from oligoclonal expansion, particularly CD8+ Temra cells. Survival link was tested only in deceased patients; proton benefit remains a possibility. Under photons, naive T cells and diversity fell while effector/memory populations rose. Post-nadir TCR diversity decline inversely tracked overall survival among those who died.

TCRdb's table, derived via immunoSEQ multiplex PCR, lists solely in-frame clones and lacks some. The table lists about 5,000 clones, 88% of them singletons. The CDR3 length is 13 residues. The trim removed 1 base at V and 4 bases at J, leaving 0 bases unmatched. Germline V gene lookup returns CDR1 LNHDA and CDR2 SQIVND (reference sequence). To note about this clone: Its antigen remains unidentified.

This material consisted of peripheral blood, taken from a patient treated with photon-based radiotherapy. The sequence was collected from a man aged 25-45 years with gastric cancer. V is TRBV19 and J is TRBJ2-5, with 7 bases matching TRBD2. CDR3 coding DNA: TGTGCCAGTAGTATAGGGGGGGGAGAGACCCAGTACTTC. It is translated as CASSIGGGETQYF.